This T cell receptor (beta chain) is drawn from a study of human thymus T cells. Resections that were taken during corrective heart surgery supplied the thymus tissue. From germline, CDR1 is MNHEY and CDR2 SMNVEV (reference sequence). The germline V and J ends were trimmed by 4 bases and 4 bases, with 26 bases remaining between them. The length of the CDR3 is 18 residues. The data were produced by immunoSEQ multiplex PCR, yet TCRdb's version contains in-frame clones alone and is incomplete. The sample yields roughly 120,000 clones, about 94% seen once. This clone was seen just once. Source material: thymus tissue. This TCR was sampled from a boy younger than two with a congenital heart defect but otherwise immunologically healthy. The chain couples TRBV27 to TRBJ2-7, with D perhaps given as TRBD1 or TRBD2 (6 bases each). In DNA form, the CDR3 reads TGTGCCAGCAGTTCTATCTCATCAGGGACACCCGGGGGTTACGAGCAGTACTTC. Residues: CASSSISSGTPGGYEQYF.